The 21 T cell receptor beta chains below come from one sample, sequenced in a study of T-cell memory formation after mild COVID-19 (dated by TCRdb to the early 2020s). The library was generated by 5' RACE. These reads were obtained on an Illumina NovaSeq 6000. Clones were called with MiXCR by TCRdb after fastp trimmed the public reads at Q25, and only in-frame beta chains were retained. One record per CDR3 amino acid sequence lists the most common genes and DNA. The sample table contains about 400,000 distinct CDR3 sequences; only one count was recorded for about 15% of them. The ten largest account for about 22% of the sample. Sequenced input: PBMCs or a T cell subset sorted from them (not recorded which). The receptor source for this set is a man aged 18 to 30 who had mild COVID-19 (a few samples of this study predate the infection). The sample titles of this study are shuffled in the database, so cell type and time point are left out; the donor was told from shared clones.

The chain employs TRBV18 and TRBJ2-7; 7 positions match TRBD1. Germline values: CDR1 KGHSH, CDR2 LQKENI. Trimming at V came to 0 bases and at J to 1 base, leaving 6 bases not matched to a gene. CDR3 size: 16 residues. The CDR3, as DNA: TGTGCCAGCTCACCACCGTCGGCAGGGGGTTCCTACGAGCAGTACTTC. Translated: CASSPPSAGGSYEQYF.

CDR3 bases: TGTGCCAGCAGTTCGACCCCGGGACCCGGAATCGAGCAGTACTTC. This translates into CASSSTPGPGIEQYF. J is TRBJ2-7 and V is TRBV6-6; perhaps D is TRBD1 or TRBD2 (5 bases each). The germline gives CDR1 MNHNY, CDR2 SVGAGI (reference sequence). The V gene lost 4 bases and the J gene lost 6 bases, with 19 bases spanning the gap. The CDR3 covers 15 residues.

This clonotype was found many times. CDR3 in amino acids: CASSVQAGNTGELFF. For the CDR3, the DNA is TGTGCCAGCAGTGTACAGGCAGGGAACACCGGGGAGCTGTTTTTT. V gene TRBV6-4 combines with J gene TRBJ2-2, with a possible D match to TRBD1 (5 bases). V was cut by 4 bases and J by 1 base, with 10 bases left in between. This CDR3 contains 15 residues. Per germline, CDR1 MRHNA and CDR2 SNTAGT.

In this sample, this clonotype turned up a few times. The rearrangement joins TRBV7-9 to TRBJ2-1; 14 bases fit TRBD2. This CDR3 has 15 residues. Germline CDR1 reads SEHNR; CDR2 reads FQNEAQ (reference sequence). V lost 3 bases, J lost 9 bases, and 4 bases stayed unmatched. The CDR3 loop is CASSLWTSGGFEQFF. CDR3 DNA: TGTGCCAGCAGCTTGTGGACTAGCGGGGGGTTTGAGCAGTTCTTC. Supplemented by reference TRBV7-9 and TRBJ2-1, the full variable domain reads DTGVSQNPRHKITKRGQNVTFRCDPISEHNRLYWYRQTLGQGPEFLTYFQNEAQLEKSRLLSDRFSAERPKGSFSTLEIQRTEQGDSAMYLCASSLWTSGGFEQFFGPGTRLTVL.

This clonotype has more than one count but fewer than ten. The V and J genes are TRBV7-2 and TRBJ1-1, with TRBD1 as a possible D gene (6 bases). CDR1 is SGHTA, CDR2 FQGNSA, per germline. The CDR3 is 15 residues long. Deletions cut 0 bases from V and 5 bases from J, with 13 bases between. The DNA for the CDR3 is TGTGCCAGCAGCTTAGCGCGCGGGCAGGGGACTGAAGCTTTCTTT. Encoded protein: CASSLARGQGTEAFF.

This clonotype occurred many times. V is TRBV27 and J is TRBJ2-7; 7 nucleotides line up with TRBD1. Germline V gene sequence: CDR1 MNHEY, CDR2 SMNVEV (reference sequence). This CDR3 comprises 16 residues. The V gene end was trimmed by 3 bases and the J gene end by 2 bases; junction bases not matched to a gene: 10. Here the CDR3 DNA reads TGTGCCAGCAGTTTCCTCTTGGGGACAGAGGCCTACGAGCAGTACGTC. This codes for CASSFLLGTEAYEQYV.

This clonotype was found many times. The rearrangement joins TRBV5-1 to TRBJ2-1; TRBD2 matches at 12 bases. Germline V lookup: CDR1 SGHRS, CDR2 YFSETQ. V trimming: 4 bases; J trimming: 5 bases; junction bases outside the gene matches: 10. This CDR3 comprises 17 residues. CDR3 amino acids: CASSPTILAGGHNEQFF. CDR3 coding DNA: TGCGCCAGCAGCCCCACCATACTAGCGGGGGGCCACAATGAGCAGTTCTTC.

This clonotype occurred a few times. The chain has TRBV6-2 or TRBV6-3 and TRBJ2-1; D unclear. Trimming left V 2 bases short and J 6 bases short, with 5 bases between. The V gene's germline CDR1 is MNHEY and CDR2 SVGEGT. CDR3 size: 12 residues. CDR3 sequence reads: CASSYGRNEQFF. The DNA for the CDR3 is TGTGCCAGCAGTTACGGCCGCAATGAGCAGTTCTTC.

There are a few counts of this clonotype. The V and J genes are TRBV7-2 and TRBJ1-5; D unclear. CDR1 SGHTA and CDR2 FQGNSA come from the germline V gene. This CDR3 is 14 amino acids long. Trimming took off 5 bases at V and 2 bases at J, with 10 bases between the two ends. The DNA of the CDR3 is TGTGCCAGCAGCCCGTGGGGTGGCAATCAGCCCCAGCATTTT. It encodes CASSPWGGNQPQHF.

This clonotype showed up just a few times. The chain joins TRBV10-3 to TRBJ2-6; TRBD1 agrees at 7 bases. The CDR3 runs to 17 residues. Germline assignment: CDR1 ENHRY and CDR2 SYGVKD. J gave up 0 bases and V 6 bases, and 8 bases lay outside the gene matches. The CDR3 loop reads CAISARQGNSGANVLTF. CDR3 DNA: TGTGCCATCAGCGCAAGACAGGGAAACTCTGGGGCCAACGTCCTGACTTTC.

The rearrangement uses TRBV3-1 and TRBJ2-7; D not certain. Trimming took off 4 bases at V and 4 bases at J, with 8 bases between the two ends. The germline CDR1 and CDR2 sequences are LGHDT and YNNKEL (reference sequence). The CDR3 has 12 amino acids. The CDR3 spells CASSPQLYEQYV. DNA of the CDR3: TGTGCCAGCAGCCCCCAGTTGTACGAGCAGTACGTC.

In its sample, this clonotype was seen many times. The DNA of the CDR3 is TGCGCCAGCAGCCAAGATCGAGGGGACTACGAGCAGTACTTC. Translated, it gives CASSQDRGDYEQYF. V is TRBV4-3 and J is TRBJ2-7, with D perhaps TRBD1 or TRBD2 (5 bases each). Germline-derived CDR1 and CDR2 are LGHNA and YSLEER. CDR3 size: 14 residues. The V and J ends lost 0 bases and 3 bases respectively, with 9 bases between them.

The chain carries TRBV7-3 and TRBJ2-2, with 9 nucleotides matching TRBD1. V lost 1 base and J lost 4; bases outside the gene matches: 19. CDR1 and CDR2 from the germline V gene are SGHTA and FQGTGA. The CDR3 sequence is 21 residues long. DNA of the CDR3: TGTGCCAGCAGCTTAAAGGCTGCCGGGACAGGGTCAGACAGGGTCACCGGGGAGCTGTTTTTT. Translation gives CASSLKAAGTGSDRVTGELFF.

The chain joins TRBV6-5 to TRBJ2-7; possibly TRBD1 for D (6 bases). V gave up 6 bases and J gave up 9 bases, with 18 bases separating them. The CDR3 sequence is 13 residues long. Germline lookup yields CDR1 MNHEY and CDR2 SVGAGI. CDR3 region: CASRAGTPLSQYF. CDR3 coding DNA: TGTGCCAGCAGGGCCGGGACACCACTGTCGCAGTACTTC.

There are a few counts of this clonotype. V gene TRBV5-1 combines with J gene TRBJ2-3; D could derive from TRBD1 or TRBD2 (6 bases each). This CDR3 is built from 15 residues. V lost 0 bases to trimming and J lost 4 bases, with 12 bases between them. The germline V gene encodes CDR1 SGHRS and CDR2 YFSETQ. CDR3 sequence (DNA): TGCGCCAGCAGCTTGGCCGGGGGCCTTCCAGATACGCAGTATTTT. Translation: CASSLAGGLPDTQYF. The entire variable domain, with the rest obtained from reference TRBV5-1 and TRBJ2-3, is as follows: KAGVTQTPRYLIKTRGQQVTLSCSPISGHRSVSWYQQTPGQGLQFLFEYFSETQRNKGNFPGRFSGRQFSNSRSEMNVSTLELGDSALYLCASSLAGGLPDTQYFGPGTRLTVL.

The table lists this clonotype with many counts. The V gene is TRBV10-3, the J gene TRBJ2-1; 8 bases agree with TRBD2. J was trimmed by 7 bases and V by 10 bases; bases with no gene match: 9. This CDR3 has 13 amino acids. Germline assignment: CDR1 ENHRY and CDR2 SYGVKD. Written as DNA, the CDR3 is TGTGCCACAAAGCAAGCTAGCGGGAATGAGCAGTTCTTC. Translation gives CATKQASGNEQFF.

The chain couples TRBV18 to TRBJ1-1; D possibly corresponds to TRBD1 (6 bases). The germline V gene has CDR1 KGHSH and CDR2 LQKENI. This CDR3 has 15 amino acids. Trimming shortened V by 1 base and J by 6 bases, and 15 bases separated the two germline ends. CDR3 sequence (DNA): TGTGCCAGCTCACCACGCTTCGAGGGGGTCTCTGAAGCTTTCTTT. This sequence encodes CASSPRFEGVSEAFF.

This clonotype was detected ten times or more. The CDR3 spells CASSFGPAGELFF. In nucleotides, the CDR3 is TGTGCCAGCAGCTTCGGACCCGCCGGGGAGCTGTTTTTT. The chain combines TRBV11-2 with TRBJ2-2; D is undetermined. CDR1 SGHAT and CDR2 FQNNGV come from the germline V gene. The CDR3 sequence is 13 residues long. V was shortened by 3 bases and J by 6 bases, with 8 bases between the two germline ends.

This chain uses TRBV3-1 with TRBJ2-1; 9 bases are a match to TRBD1. The CDR3 spans 13 residues. The germline V gene has CDR1 LGHDT and CDR2 YNNKEL (reference sequence). V dropped 5 bases and J dropped 9; count of bases not matched to a gene: 5. The CDR3 loop reads CASSRNRGLEQFF. The CDR3 DNA follows: TGTGCCAGCAGCAGAAACAGGGGGCTTGAGCAGTTCTTC.

This clonotype appeared many times. The CDR3 DNA reads TGCGCCAGCAGCGTCTACTTTCCTACCGGCGAGACCCAGTACTTC. Translation gives CASSVYFPTGETQYF. The chain is built from TRBV5-1 and TRBJ2-5; D is unresolved. Trimming stripped 4 bases from V and 5 bases from J, with 18 bases between. CDR3 length: 15 amino acids. Germline V gene lookup returns CDR1 SGHRS and CDR2 YFSETQ.

V usage is TRBV12-3 or TRBV12-4 and J usage is TRBJ2-1, with 8 bases aligning to TRBD2. CDR3 length equals 15 residues. The V gene end was trimmed by 1 base and the J gene end by 8 bases; junction bases not matched to a gene: 7. CDR3 DNA: TGTGCCAGCAGTTTAGGGACGGGGGGGCCCTATGAGCAGTTCTTC. Protein sequence: CASSLGTGGPYEQFF.